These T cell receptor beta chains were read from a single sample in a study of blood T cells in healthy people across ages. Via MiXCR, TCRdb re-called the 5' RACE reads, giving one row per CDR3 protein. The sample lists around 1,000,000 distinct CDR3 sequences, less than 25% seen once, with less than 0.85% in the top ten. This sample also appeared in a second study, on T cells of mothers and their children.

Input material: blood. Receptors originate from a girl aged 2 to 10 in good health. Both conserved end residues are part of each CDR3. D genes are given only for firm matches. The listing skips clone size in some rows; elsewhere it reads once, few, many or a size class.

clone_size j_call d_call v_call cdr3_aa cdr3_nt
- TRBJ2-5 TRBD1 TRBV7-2 CASSWSQGARETQYF TGTGCCAGCAGCTGGTCACAGGGGGCGCGGGAGACCCAGTACTTC
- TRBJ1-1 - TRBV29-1 CSVVAPLNTEAFF TGCAGCGTTGTGGCCCCCCTGAACACTGAAGCTTTCTTT
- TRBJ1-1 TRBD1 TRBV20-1 CSARENKGAWTEAFF TGCAGTGCTAGGGAAAACAAGGGGGCATGGACTGAAGCTTTCTTT
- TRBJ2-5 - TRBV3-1 CASSHRLDFKETQYF TGTGCCAGCAGCCATAGACTGGATTTTAAAGAGACCCAGTACTTC
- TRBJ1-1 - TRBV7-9 CASSLANNHTEAFF TGTGCCAGCAGCTTAGCGAACAACCATACTGAAGCTTTCTTT
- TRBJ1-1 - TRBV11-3 CASSLGTKLNTEAFF TGTGCCAGCAGCTTGGGGACAAAATTGAACACTGAAGCTTTCTTT
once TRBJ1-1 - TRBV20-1 CSARETRTEAFF TGCAGTGCTAGAGAGACAAGGACTGAAGCTTTCTTT
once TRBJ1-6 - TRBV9 CASSVTSGRSYNSPLHF TGTGCCAGCAGCGTCACCTCTGGTCGCTCCTATAATTCACCCCTCCACTTT
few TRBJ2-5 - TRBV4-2 CASSQEAQQETQYF TGTGCCAGCAGCCAAGAGGCTCAACAAGAGACCCAGTACTTC
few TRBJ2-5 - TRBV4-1 CASSQGIVETQYF TGCGCCAGCAGCCAAGGAATCGTGGAGACCCAGTACTTC
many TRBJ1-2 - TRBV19 CASSFGHYGYTF TGTGCCAGTAGTTTCGGTCACTATGGCTACACCTTC
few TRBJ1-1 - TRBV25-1 CASSESRGGLNTEAFF TGTGCCAGCAGTGAATCGAGAGGGGGGCTGAACACTGAAGCTTTCTTT
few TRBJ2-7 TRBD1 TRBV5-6 CASRTGTGCYEQYF TGTGCCAGCAGGACCGGGACAGGCTGCTACGAGCAGTACTTC
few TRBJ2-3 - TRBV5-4 CASSGGDGPGSTDTQYF TGTGCCAGCAGCGGTGGTGACGGCCCTGGGAGCACAGATACGCAGTATTTT
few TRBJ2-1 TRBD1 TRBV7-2 CASTTGDRVDNEQFF TGTGCCAGCACCACCGGCGACAGGGTCGACAATGAGCAGTTCTTC